This T cell receptor beta chain was observed in a study of PD-1 blockade in classical Hodgkin lymphoma. Overall study: Nivolumab dosing for patients was 3 mg/kg, administered intravenously every 2 weeks. Findings and caveats of the study: Complete responders possessed baseline diversity comparable to newly diagnosed patients.

TCRdb keeps only in-frame clones here, not all; method: immunoSEQ multiplex PCR. Here the sample spans some 93,000 clones, 80% to 95% being singletons. The V gene's germline CDR1 is SGHRS and CDR2 YFSETQ. Trimming took 4 bases from V and 6 from J, leaving 18 bases between them. CDR3 size: 15 residues. After autologous stem cell transplantation all patients relapsed, and prior brentuximab vedotin exposure differed between cohorts. About this clone itself: The antigen remains unidentified.

Specimen: peripheral blood mononuclear cells (PBMCs), collected at baseline. This chain connects TRBV5-1 to TRBJ2-3; D tentatively reads TRBD1 or TRBD2 (7 bases each). This sequence originates from a human donor with classical Hodgkin lymphoma. CDR3 loop: CASSPVSGGGDTQYF. For the CDR3, the DNA is TGCGCCAGCAGCCCGGTGTCAGGGGGAGGGGATACGCAGTATTTT.